Presented here are 5 T cell receptor beta chains from one specimen sequenced in a study of cytomegalovirus exposure and HLA in healthy donors. PCR involved 60 Vbeta and 13 Jbeta primers. Method: immunoSEQ multiplex PCR; TCRdb's copy keeps in-frame clones and lacks some. The sample includes around 70,000 clones. The material sequenced was PBMCs. These receptors all come from a man between 40 and 49 years old in good health and CMV-seronegative.

The chain has TRBV18 and TRBJ2-7; 8 positions agree with TRBD1. Germline V gene lookup returns CDR1 KGHSH and CDR2 LQKENI. The CDR3 is made up of 16 amino acids. The trim removed 1 base at V and 3 bases at J, leaving 8 bases unmatched. The chain's CDR3 is CASSPRRDRGGYEQYF. The CDR3 DNA reads TGTGCCAGCTCACCACGGCGAGACAGGGGTGGCTACGAGCAGTACTTC.

V and J are TRBV6-5 and TRBJ1-1; D gene unclear. The germline V and J ends were trimmed by 4 bases and 7 bases, with 13 bases remaining between them. CDR1 is MNHEY, CDR2 SVGAGI, per germline. The length of the CDR3 is 13 residues. CDR3: CASSSWTAGEAFF. The CDR3 nucleotides are TGTGCCAGCAGTTCCTGGACCGCGGGTGAAGCTTTCTTT.

This chain joins TRBV9 and TRBJ2-7; 13 bases agree with TRBD2. This CDR3 region has 16 residues. Germline values: CDR1 SGDLS, CDR2 YYNGEE. Losses at the gene ends were 4 bases for V and 7 bases for J; bases not matched to a gene: 11. CDR3 nucleotides: TGTGCCAGCAGCCCTGGACTAGCGGGGGCGATGGGGGAGCAGTACTTC. Encoded protein: CASSPGLAGAMGEQYF.

The chain has TRBV23-1 and TRBJ2-7; weak D call: TRBD2 (5 bases). TRBV23-1 is an ORF, and what it does is uncertain. The CDR3 runs 17 residues. V shed 0 bases and J shed 5 bases, with 20 bases lying between them. Here the CDR3 DNA reads TGCGCCAGCAGTCAATCAGTTTGTCGGAGGCTCCGCGACGAGCAGTACTTC. This encodes CASSQSVCRRLRDEQYF.

This chain uses TRBV19 with TRBJ2-5; D perhaps matches TRBD1 (6 bases). There are 14 residues in the CDR3. The germline V gene has CDR1 LNHDA and CDR2 SQIVND (reference sequence). Trimming took 6 bases from V and 7 from J, leaving 18 bases between them. CDR3 loop: CASSPQGIYGTQYF. In DNA form, the CDR3 reads TGTGCCAGTAGCCCACAGGGTATCTATGGGACCCAGTACTTC. Using reference TRBV19 and TRBJ2-5 for the parts outside the CDR3, the full variable domain is DGGITQSPKYLFRKEGQNVTLSCEQNLNHDAMYWYRQDPGQGLRLIYYSQIVNDFQKGDIAEGYSVSREKKESFPLTVTSAQKNPTAFYLCASSPQGIYGTQYFGPGTRLLVL.